This TCR beta chain was recovered during a study of blood T cell repertoires in COVID-19. Study information: Italy, Spain and the United States were the sources of the convalescent and acute COVID-19 samples. Sources were T cells, B-cell-depleted T cells, or PBMCs; the material itself was cDNA or gDNA.

This CDR3 is 16 amino acids long. V trimming: 1 base; J trimming: 5 bases; junction bases outside the gene matches: 3. Looked up from germline, CDR1 is SGHRS and CDR2 is YFSETQ. In the authors' methods: Reference gene primers were amplified, and this amplification served to estimate nucleated cell counts. Profiled with immunoSEQ multiplex PCR; TCRdb holds only in-frame clones, not every one. The V and J calls and the clone size are those of that table, but D and trimming were determined from the DNA. The sample has more than 100,000 clones, 84% seen once. This receptor was obtained from a man aged 60 to 75 with acute or convalescent COVID-19. The chain links TRBV5-1 to TRBJ2-2, with TRBD2 identical over 12 bases. Source material: peripheral blood. CDR3 residues: CASSLLAGGQTGELFF. CDR3 DNA: TGCGCCAGCAGCTTGCTAGCGGGAGGGCAAACCGGGGAGCTGTTTTTT.